This record looks at one TCR beta chain sequence and its context. Its target is not known. Time point reported: cycle 4 day 1 (C4D1), after more than five weeks of nivolumab. Relapse was seen in all patients after autologous stem cell transplantation, and brentuximab vedotin exposure was variable. This entry comes from a study of PD-1 blockade in classical Hodgkin lymphoma. Study-wide findings and caveats: Reported baseline diversity: healthy donors highest, relapsed/refractory patients lowest.

Assay used: immunoSEQ multiplex PCR; TCRdb lists only in-frame clones, some missing. The sample consists of about 17,000 clones, approximately 68% of them appearing once. The germline gives CDR1 SQVTM, CDR2 ANQGSEA. Trimming took 3 bases from V and 0 from J, leaving 9 bases between them. The CDR3 runs 14 residues. The rearrangement uses TRBV29-1 and TRBJ2-1; tentative D call: TRBD2 (6 bases). The clonotype was recovered from a human donor with classical Hodgkin lymphoma. The source material was peripheral blood mononuclear cells (PBMCs), sampled before the fourth cycle of nivolumab. The CDR3 DNA reads as TGCAGCGTTGAGGTGGGGGGCTCCTACAATGAGCAGTTCTTC. Amino acid sequence: CSVEVGGSYNEQFF.